These T cell receptor beta chains were read from a single sample in a study of Graves' ophthalmopathy and Graves' hyperthyroidism. TCRdb called the multiplex PCR reads again in MiXCR, with one record for every CDR3 protein. This sample has around 660,000 distinct CDR3 sequences, with roughly two fifths found just once. Sequenced input: peripheral blood. The receptors originated from an adult man with Graves' ophthalmopathy. Both conserved end residues are part of each CDR3. The D gene is left open where the match is weak. A row's size may be missing; if present it is once, few, many or a size class.

j_call v_call clone_size d_call cdr3_nt cdr3_aa
TRBJ2-7 TRBV7-9 few - TGTGCCAGCAGCACACCGGACACCAACTACTCCTACGAGCAGTACTTC CASSTPDTNYSYEQYF
TRBJ2-7 TRBV29-1 - TRBD1 TGTGCCGGGACAGGGCTATTCTACGAGCAGTACTTC CAGTGLFYEQYF
TRBJ2-7 TRBV7-9 - - TGTGCCAGCAGCTTCCGGGACTGGGCCTACGAGCAGTACTTC CASSFRDWAYEQYF
TRBJ2-7 TRBV24-1 many - TGTGCCACCAGTGGTGGCTACGAGCAGTACTTC CATSGGYEQYF
TRBJ2-6 TRBV25-1 - - TGTGCCAGCTCACCGACACCGCCCGCTGGGGCCAACGTCCTGACTTTC CASSPTPPAGANVLTF
TRBJ2-7 TRBV20-1 many - TGCAGTGCTAGAGGAGAGGCATACGAGCAGTACTTC CSARGEAYEQYF
TRBJ2-2 TRBV12-3/TRBV12-4 - - TGTGCCAGCAGTGGACAGATGAACACCGGGGAGCTGTTTTTT CASSGQMNTGELFF
TRBJ1-1 TRBV4-3 many - TGCGCCAGCAGCCTCACAGGGATCGTAGCTTTCTTT CASSLTGIVAFF
TRBJ1-5 TRBV12-3/TRBV12-4 few - TGTGCCAGCAGTTTAGGGGGCCATCAGCCCCAGCATTTT CASSLGGHQPQHF
TRBJ1-6 TRBV9 - TRBD1 TGTGCCAGCAGCGTTCTGACAGGGTTTAATTCACCCCTCCACTTT CASSVLTGFNSPLHF
TRBJ2-5 TRBV24-1 many TRBD2 TGTGCCACCAGTGCACTAGCGGGAGAAGAGACCCAGTACTTC CATSALAGEETQYF
TRBJ1-1 TRBV10-3 many TRBD1 TGTGCCATCAGTAGGGGACAGCTGAACACTGAAGCTTTCTTT CAISRGQLNTEAFF
TRBJ1-3 TRBV29-1 many - TGCAGCGTTGATCCGGGGGCAGGGGGAAACACCATATATTTT CSVDPGAGGNTIYF
TRBJ1-5 TRBV18 - - TGTGCCAGCTCACCTGCAGGGCTAGGACAGCCCCAGCATTTT CASSPAGLGQPQHF
TRBJ2-5 TRBV9 few - TGTGCCAGCAGCGTAGGGGTGGGGGAACAAGAGACCCAGTACTTC CASSVGVGEQETQYF
TRBJ1-5 TRBV7-2 many - TGTGCCAGCAGCTTCGTTGCAGCCTTAAATCAGCCCCAGCATTTT CASSFVAALNQPQHF
TRBJ2-2 TRBV7-9 - TRBD1 TGTGCCAGCAGCTCTGGACAGGGGGCCACCGGGGAGCTGTTTTTT CASSSGQGATGELFF
TRBJ2-2 TRBV12-3/TRBV12-4 - - TGTGCCAGCAGCTTGGCTACCCATGGGGAGCTGTTTTTT CASSLATHGELFF
TRBJ1-1 TRBV6-5 few - TGTGCCAGCAGGATAATAAGGGGTGAAGCTTTCTTT CASRIIRGEAFF
TRBJ1-1 TRBV19 - - TGTGCCAGTAGTATAACCGGTGCCCACACTGAAGCTTTCTTT CASSITGAHTEAFF
TRBJ1-1 TRBV5-1 few TRBD1 TGCGCCAGCAGCGAAGGACAGGCCCCCACTGAAGCTTTCTTT CASSEGQAPTEAFF
TRBJ2-2 TRBV11-2 few - TGTGCCAGCAGCAAAGGACCCACCGGGGAGCTGTTTTTT CASSKGPTGELFF
TRBJ1-4 TRBV2 - - TGTGCCAGCACGCCCCAGTCGCGTGGAAAACTGTTTTTT CASTPQSRGKLFF
TRBJ2-5 TRBV3-1 - - TGTGCCAGCAGCCAAGTACGGACGGGGTGGGAAACCCAGTACTTC CASSQVRTGWETQYF
TRBJ1-1 TRBV9 - - TGTGCCAGCAGCCACACGAGGGCGAACACTGAAGCTTTCTTT CASSHTRANTEAFF
TRBJ2-5 TRBV14 few - TGTGCCAGCAGCCAAGATATGGGACCCCTGGGGACCCAGTACTTC CASSQDMGPLGTQYF
TRBJ1-6 TRBV9 many - TGTGCCAGCAGCGTAGGGGCAGGCTTAAGTTCACCCCTCCACTTT CASSVGAGLSSPLHF
TRBJ2-7 TRBV5-1 - - TGCGCCAGCAGCTTGGCACAGGGCTTCTCCTACGAGCAGTACTTC CASSLAQGFSYEQYF